A selection of T cell receptor beta chains follows, all from one sample in a study of regulatory T cells in long-lasting Graves disease. TCRdb redid the calling of the multiplex PCR reads with MiXCR, one entry per CDR3 protein. The data show approximately 560,000 distinct CDR3 sequences, around 15% seen once. This sample was also put to use in a study of T cells in Graves' hyperthyroidism and ophthalmopathy.

Specimen: peripheral blood mononuclear cells (PBMCs), collected at new diagnosis, from a patient treated with antithyroid drugs. Every receptor here comes from a young man with Graves disease. Each CDR3 is given without its conserved first and last residue. D genes are given only for firm matches.

V gene	D gene	J gene	CDR3 protein
TRBV20-1	.	TRBJ1-1	SGLWGLNTEAF
TRBV28	.	TRBJ1-1	ASSFNPGNTEAF
TRBV3-1	TRBD1	TRBJ1-1	ASSRRQGIEAF
TRBV5-1	TRBD2	TRBJ2-2	ASSRNGLADLNTGELF
TRBV12-3/TRBV12-4	.	TRBJ1-1	ATGGGENTEAF
TRBV5-1	TRBD1	TRBJ2-7	ASSVYGDRTYEQY
TRBV2	TRBD1	TRBJ2-2	ASRPTQQGAFDGELF
TRBV12-3/TRBV12-4	.	TRBJ2-1	ASTLRLYSYNEQF
TRBV4-1	TRBD2	TRBJ2-7	ASSQGPGLAGGPHEQY
TRBV19	TRBD2	TRBJ2-7	ASSIELAVSYEQY
TRBV11-2	.	TRBJ2-7	ASSLAGNSYEQY
TRBV28	TRBD1	TRBJ1-5	ASSSTGTGVH
TRBV20-1	.	TRBJ2-4	NAMVAQQY
TRBV5-1	TRBD2	TRBJ2-7	ASSFGQGGEQY
TRBV9	TRBD1	TRBJ1-1	ASSGTGDVQRGTEAF
TRBV5-1	.	TRBJ2-1	ASSLAIGSSNEQF
TRBV20-1	.	TRBJ1-3	SARLDVRFPSSGNTIY
TRBV28	.	TRBJ1-5	ASSFPGSQH
TRBV5-1	.	TRBJ2-3	ASSLDEPAQTDTQY
TRBV7-8	.	TRBJ1-1	ASSLAGATEAF
TRBV12-3/TRBV12-4	TRBD1	TRBJ1-4	ASRRQGYNEKLF
TRBV20-1	TRBD1	TRBJ2-7	SARNHRDRVYEQY
TRBV7-8	TRBD2	TRBJ2-5	ASSFNSGRGRETQY
TRBV27	TRBD2	TRBJ2-7	ASSLGSSGSGEQY
TRBV5-1	.	TRBJ2-7	ASSLNREYCEQY
TRBV30	.	TRBJ2-7	AWDGAYEQY
TRBV5-6	.	TRBJ2-7	ASSHVDLTYEQY
TRBV5-1	.	TRBJ2-1	ASSYTPQSSYNEQF
TRBV29-1	.	TRBJ2-3	SVGRQSTDTQY
TRBV20-1	.	TRBJ2-4	SASDGTLNIQY
TRBV20-1	TRBD2	TRBJ2-1	SARDQSGRADNEQF
TRBV6-2/TRBV6-3	.	TRBJ1-2	ASSEGRGRNYGYT
TRBV11-3	.	TRBJ2-1	ASSLEPQGHSYNEQF